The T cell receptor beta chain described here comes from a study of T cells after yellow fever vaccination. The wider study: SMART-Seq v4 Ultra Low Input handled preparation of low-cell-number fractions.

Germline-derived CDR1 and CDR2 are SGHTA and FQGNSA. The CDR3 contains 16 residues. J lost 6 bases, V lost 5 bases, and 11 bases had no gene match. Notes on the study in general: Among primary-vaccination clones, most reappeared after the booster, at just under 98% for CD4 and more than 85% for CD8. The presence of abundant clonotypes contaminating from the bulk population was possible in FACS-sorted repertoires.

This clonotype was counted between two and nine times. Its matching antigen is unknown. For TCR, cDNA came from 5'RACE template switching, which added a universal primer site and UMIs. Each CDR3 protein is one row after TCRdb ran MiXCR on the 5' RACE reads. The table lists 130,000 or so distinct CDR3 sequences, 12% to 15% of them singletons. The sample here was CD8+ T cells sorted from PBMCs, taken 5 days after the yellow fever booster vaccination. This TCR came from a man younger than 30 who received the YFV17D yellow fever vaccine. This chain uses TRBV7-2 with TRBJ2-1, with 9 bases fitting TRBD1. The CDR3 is CASSPPPGQGGNEQFF. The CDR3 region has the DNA TGTGCCAGCAGCCCCCCCCCGGGACAGGGTGGCAATGAGCAGTTCTTC.